The 25 T cell receptor beta chains presented below share a single source sample, sequenced in a study of cytomegalovirus exposure and HLA in healthy donors. PCR used 60 Vbeta primers and 13 Jbeta primers. Using immunoSEQ multiplex PCR, the repertoire was profiled, and TCRdb retains in-frame clones only, with some absent. The sample shows around 170,000 clones, around 68% of them seen only once. Sequencing was done on a sample of PBMCs. The receptors stem from a girl aged 5 to 17 in good health and CMV-seronegative.

The genes are TRBV6-5 and TRBJ1-5, with 11 positions matching TRBD1. V was clipped by 6 bases and J by 7 bases; unmatched bases: 5. Per germline, CDR1 MNHEY and CDR2 SVGAGI. The CDR3 totals 14 residues. The CDR3 nucleotides read TGTGCCAGCAGCCAGGGACAGGGGGGACAGCCCCAGCATTTT. Residues: CASSQGQGGQPQHF.

This clone was counted only a few times. This chain joins TRBV7-9 and TRBJ1-1; 9 bases are shared with TRBD1. In germline, CDR1 is SEHNR, CDR2 FQNEAQ (reference sequence). V shed 6 bases, J shed 2 bases, and the junction held 7 bases outside the gene matches. This CDR3 contains 15 residues. CDR3 region: CASRSGTGINTEAFF. CDR3 in DNA: TGTGCCAGCAGATCCGGGACAGGGATTAACACTGAAGCTTTCTTT.

The chain couples TRBV7-8 to TRBJ2-7, with 7 bases that match TRBD1. Unmatched junction bases numbered 3, after V lost 5 bases and J lost 5 bases. CDR3 length equals 12 residues. Germline V gives CDR1 SGHVS, CDR2 FQNEAQ. The CDR3 reads CASSHDRDEQYF. CDR3 coding DNA: TGTGCCAGCAGCCATGACAGGGACGAGCAGTACTTC.

V usage is TRBV7-9 and J usage is TRBJ1-2; TRBD1 might be the D (5 bases). This CDR3 has 15 amino acids. The germline V gene encodes CDR1 SEHNR and CDR2 FQNEAQ (reference sequence). V lost 0 bases and J 8 bases, leaving 16 bases between the germline ends. The CDR3 sequence is CASSLAWEGFKGYTF. CDR3 in DNA: TGTGCCAGCAGCTTAGCGTGGGAGGGGTTCAAGGGCTACACCTTC.

The V call is TRBV4-1, the J call TRBJ2-1; 9 bases match TRBD1. Germline values: CDR1 MGHRA, CDR2 YSYEKL. This CDR3 spans 16 amino acids. After removal of 1 base from V and 6 bases from J, the junction contained 7 bases not matched to a gene. CDR3: CASSQAGGQGRNEQFF. The CDR3 DNA reads as TGCGCCAGCAGCCAAGCGGGGGGACAGGGACGCAATGAGCAGTTCTTC.

This clone was observed once. The chain recombines TRBV27 with TRBJ1-2; no clear D. The CDR3 is 16 residues long. With 6 bases removed from V and 5 bases from J, the gap between germline ends came to 22 bases. Per germline, CDR1 MNHEY and CDR2 SMNVEV (reference sequence). This CDR3 reads CASSRSTAGPGYGYTF. The DNA of the CDR3 is TGTGCCAGCAGCCGCTCGACGGCCGGGCCGGGGTATGGCTACACCTTC.

This clone was seen a single time. The rearrangement joins TRBV28 to TRBJ2-2; D perhaps matches TRBD1 (5 bases). The CDR3 length is 14 residues. Trimming cost V 6 bases and J 2 bases, with 10 bases left between them. CDR1 MDHEN and CDR2 SYDVKM come from the germline V gene. In DNA form, the CDR3 reads TGTGCCAGCAGCCTGCAGGGCAACACCGGGGAGCTGTTTTTT. Protein: CASSLQGNTGELFF. Together with reference TRBV28 and TRBJ2-2, the CDR3 gives the full variable domain: DVKVTQSSRYLVKRTGEKVFLECVQDMDHENMFWYRQDPGLGLRLIYFSYDVKMKEKGDIPEGYSVSREKKERFSLILESASTNQTSMYLCASSLQGNTGELFFGEGSRLTVL.

The genes are TRBV7-2 and TRBJ1-2; D gene unclear. Trimming left V 5 bases short and J 2 bases short, with 12 bases between. The CDR3 loop spans 14 amino acids. The germline V gene has CDR1 SGHTA and CDR2 FQGNSA. The CDR3 loop reads CASSQRVANYGYTF. The CDR3, as DNA: TGTGCCAGCAGCCAACGGGTAGCCAACTATGGCTACACCTTC.

The V gene is TRBV11-2, the J gene TRBJ1-1; 7 bases line up with TRBD1. CDR3 size: 14 residues. The germline gives CDR1 SGHAT, CDR2 FQNNGV. V was clipped by 1 base and J by 11 bases; unmatched bases: 10. The CDR3 region is CASSLGAGGLSAFF. As DNA, the CDR3 is TGTGCCAGCAGCTTAGGCGCAGGGGGTTTAAGTGCTTTCTTT.

This clone was detected only once. The rearrangement links TRBV9 to TRBJ2-2; TRBD1 might be the D (5 bases). V was trimmed by 0 bases and J by 8 bases, leaving 14 bases between them. Looked up from germline, CDR1 is SGDLS and CDR2 is YYNGEE. The CDR3 has 15 amino acids. CDR3 sequence (DNA): TGTGCCAGCAGCGTAGGTTGGGGCGTTGATGGGGAGCTGTTTTTT. Amino acid sequence: CASSVGWGVDGELFF. The complete variable domain, with remaining parts taken from reference TRBV9 and TRBJ2-2, reads DSGVTQTPKHLITATGQRVTLRCSPRSGDLSVYWYQQSLDQGLQFLIQYYNGEERAKGNILERFSAQQFPDLHSELNLSSLELGDSALYFCASSVGWGVDGELFFGEGSRLTVL.

The chain carries TRBV2 and TRBJ1-1, with 7 positions matching TRBD1. CDR3 size: 13 residues. Germline loops: CDR1 SNHLY, CDR2 FYNNEI. The V segment lost 6 bases and the J segment 5 bases; nucleotides outside the gene matches: 6. The DNA of the CDR3 is TGTGCCAGCAGGGGGACAGAGGGGACTGAAGCTTTCTTT. Its translation is CASRGTEGTEAFF. Combining the CDR3 with reference TRBV2 and TRBJ1-1 gives the whole variable domain EPEVTQTPSHQVTQMGQEVILRCVPISNHLYFYWYRQILGQKVEFLVSFYNNEISEKSEIFDDQFSVERPDGSNFTLKIRSTKLEDSAMYFCASRGTEGTEAFFGQGTRLTVV.

The chain employs TRBV18 and TRBJ1-5; D unclear. Germline V gene sequence: CDR1 KGHSH, CDR2 LQKENI. The CDR3 spans 14 residues. V was pared by 5 bases and J by 8 bases, with 16 bases between. The CDR3: CASSAGRTWEPQHF. In nucleotides, the CDR3 is TGTGCCAGCTCAGCCGGACGGACTTGGGAGCCCCAGCATTTT.

The chain's CDR3 is CASSWDRGPGYTF. Here the CDR3 DNA reads TGTGCCAGCAGCTGGGACAGGGGGCCTGGCTACACCTTC. The gene calls are TRBV5-8 and TRBJ1-2; 12 bases are shared with TRBD1. The trim removed 3 bases at V and 7 bases at J, leaving 1 base unmatched. The CDR3 is 13 amino acids. The germline V gene has CDR1 SGHTS and CDR2 YDEGEE.

The chain employs TRBV19 and TRBJ2-4, with 9 bases identical to TRBD1. There are 14 residues in the CDR3. CDR1 is LNHDA and CDR2 is SQIVND in the germline V gene (reference sequence). Germline trimming cut 6 bases from V and 8 bases from J; bases unmatched to any gene: 8. CDR3 DNA: TGTGCCAGTAGCCGACTGGACAGGGGTGACATTCAGTACTTC. Its translation: CASSRLDRGDIQYF.

V gene TRBV19 combines with J gene TRBJ1-5, with 10 bases matching TRBD1. V lost 9 bases and J lost 5; bases outside the gene matches: 13. The CDR3 has 16 amino acids. The germline V gene encodes CDR1 LNHDA and CDR2 SQIVND (reference sequence). Written as DNA, the CDR3 is TGTGCCAGCATCTCCCCCGACAGGGGGCTCGATCAGCCCCAGCATTTT. Its protein is CASISPDRGLDQPQHF. The full variable domain, completed using reference TRBV19 and TRBJ1-5, is DGGITQSPKYLFRKEGQNVTLSCEQNLNHDAMYWYRQDPGQGLRLIYYSQIVNDFQKGDIAEGYSVSREKKESFPLTVTSAQKNPTAFYLCASISPDRGLDQPQHFGDGTRLSIL.

The rearrangement links TRBV19 to TRBJ1-5, with 8 bases that match TRBD1. This CDR3 comprises 16 residues. Germline V gene sequence: CDR1 LNHDA, CDR2 SQIVND (reference sequence). The junction had 7 bases not matched to a gene; V was cut back by 3 bases and J by 3 bases. In DNA, the CDR3 is TGTGCCAGTAGTATTCAAGCAGGGGGCAACAATCAGCCCCAGCATTTT. Translation gives CASSIQAGGNNQPQHF.

This clone was detected once. The V call is TRBV7-9, the J call TRBJ2-7; 7 bases line up with TRBD1. The J segment lost 3 bases and the V segment lost 5 bases, leaving 10 bases of the junction unmatched. The CDR3 is 15 residues long. The V gene's germline CDR1 is SEHNR and CDR2 FQNEAQ (reference sequence). The CDR3 spells CASSLRTGADYEQYF. CDR3 DNA sequence: TGTGCCAGCAGCCTCCGGACAGGAGCCGACTACGAGCAGTACTTC.

This clone appeared once. This rearrangement joins TRBV5-4 to TRBJ2-5, with D maybe TRBD2 (7 bases). Germline lookup yields CDR1 SGHNT and CDR2 YYREEE (reference sequence). CDR3 size: 13 residues. The CDR3 nucleotides are TGTGCGACCCGGAGGGGGGGGCAAGAGACCCAGTACTTC. Translation: CATRRGGQETQYF.

J is TRBJ1-6 and V is TRBV19; the match to TRBD1 covers 8 bases. The CDR3 spans 15 residues. The ends lost 6 bases at V and 10 bases at J; junction bases unmatched: 11. Germline CDR1 and CDR2: LNHDA and SQIVND (reference sequence). CDR3 residues: CASRLLGQGWSPLHF. The DNA for the CDR3 is TGTGCCAGTAGGTTGCTCGGACAGGGATGGTCACCCCTCCACTTT.

The chain combines TRBV7-9 with TRBJ1-1; 11 bases match TRBD1. J gave up 0 bases and V 5 bases, and 8 bases lay outside the gene matches. The V gene's germline CDR1 is SEHNR and CDR2 FQNEAQ (reference sequence). This CDR3 is built from 17 residues. The CDR3 protein is CASSGRTGGEVNTEAFF. The CDR3 region has the DNA TGTGCCAGCAGCGGGCGGACAGGGGGCGAGGTGAACACTGAAGCTTTCTTT.

This clone was detected only a few times. The chain links TRBV25-1 to TRBJ1-2; D uncertain. In germline, CDR1 is MGHDK, CDR2 SYGVNS. Trimming cost V 6 bases and J 8 bases, with 22 bases left between them. This CDR3 contains 15 residues. In DNA form, the CDR3 reads TGTGCCAGCAGCTCGACCCAACAGAATCCCTGGGGCTACACCTTC. Residues: CASSSTQQNPWGYTF.

This clone was recorded only once. CDR3 protein: CASSLRTAQETQYF. The CDR3 DNA follows: TGTGCCAGCAGCTTAAGGACAGCCCAAGAGACCCAGTACTTC. The chain carries TRBV7-2 and TRBJ2-5; the D gene is possibly TRBD1 (6 bases). The CDR3 length is 14 residues. CDR1 and CDR2 from the germline V gene are SGHTA and FQGNSA. V was shortened by 2 bases and J by 1 base, with 8 bases between the two germline ends.

The chain employs TRBV7-9 and TRBJ1-5, with D unresolved. V lost 5 bases to trimming and J lost 9 bases, with 11 bases between them. The CDR3 extends over 12 amino acids. Looked up from germline, CDR1 is SEHNR and CDR2 is FQNEAQ (reference sequence). In DNA form, the CDR3 reads TGTGCCAGCAGCCTCTCATCCGGGCCCCAGCATTTT. This sequence encodes CASSLSSGPQHF. The complete variable domain, with remaining parts taken from reference TRBV7-9 and TRBJ1-5, reads DTGVSQNPRHKITKRGQNVTFRCDPISEHNRLYWYRQTLGQGPEFLTYFQNEAQLEKSRLLSDRFSAERPKGSFSTLEIQRTEQGDSAMYLCASSLSSGPQHFGDGTRLSIL.

This sequence joins TRBV6-5 and TRBJ1-1; the match to TRBD1 covers 7 bases. From germline, CDR1 is MNHEY and CDR2 SVGAGI. The CDR3 has 13 amino acids. The V and J ends lost 4 bases and 3 bases, in that order; junction bases with no gene match: 2. CDR3 nucleotides: TGTGCCAGCAGTTCAAGGGGGCACACTGAAGCTTTCTTT. Translated: CASSSRGHTEAFF.

A few counts support this clone. This chain connects TRBV9 to TRBJ2-1, with D tentatively TRBD2 (5 bases). CDR3 length: 15 residues. Looked up from germline, CDR1 is SGDLS and CDR2 is YYNGEE. V lost 0 bases and J lost 7, with 14 bases in between. CDR3 region: CASSVVSSSWNEQFF. The CDR3 region has the DNA TGTGCCAGCAGCGTAGTATCTAGCAGTTGGAATGAGCAGTTCTTC.